Listed below are T cell receptor beta chains from one sample, sequenced in a study of blood T cell repertoires in COVID-19. Sequencing used immunoSEQ multiplex PCR; TCRdb keeps in-frame clones, though not all of them. The repertoire has 85,000 to 95,000 clones, about 82% of them found once; the top ten carry roughly 25%. Source material: peripheral blood. All receptors come from a human donor in a cohort sampled during active COVID-19. CDR3s include the opening cysteine and the closing phenylalanine or tryptophan. The order of the fields is V gene, CDR3 length, D gene, clone size, J gene, CDR3 DNA, CDR3 protein. A D gene is named only where the DNA matches it firmly. A clone size is listed for some rows: how often the clone was seen (once, few, many), or a class if it is expanded.

TRBV3-1/TRBV3-2	17	-	-	TRBJ2-6	TGTGCCAGCAGCTCCCGGGCGGGAATGGGTGGGGCCAACGTCCTGACTTTC	CASSSRAGMGGANVLTF
TRBV11-2	14	-	-	TRBJ2-1	TGTGCCAGCAGCTTAGAGAGGACAGACAATGAGCAGTTCTTC	CASSLERTDNEQFF
TRBV9	15	TRBD2	-	TRBJ2-1	TGTGCCAGCAGCGTTAGAACTAGCGCCGACAATGAGCAGTTCTTC	CASSVRTSADNEQFF
TRBV5-1	15	TRBD2	-	TRBJ2-1	TGCGCCAGCAGCCTAATAGCGGGGGCCTACAATGAGCAGTTCTTC	CASSLIAGAYNEQFF
TRBV19	16	TRBD2	-	TRBJ2-3	TGTGCCAGTAGTTCGCCAGGGCTAGCGGGGGCAGATACGCAGTATTTT	CASSSPGLAGADTQYF
TRBV19	14	-	-	TRBJ2-2	TGTGCCAGTAGTATGGGGGGGCTCACCGGGGAGCTGTTTTTT	CASSMGGLTGELFF
TRBV5-1	18	-	-	TRBJ2-3	TGCGCCAGCAGCTTGACCCCCGCCAGGGGATCTAGCACAGATACGCAGTATTTT	CASSLTPARGSSTDTQYF
TRBV27	12	-	-	TRBJ1-2	TGTGCCAGCAGCGGGGGGGGCTATGGCTACACCTTC	CASSGGGYGYTF
TRBV20-1	14	-	-	TRBJ2-1	TGCAGTGCTAGTCTACCCCCCCTATACAATGAGCAGTTCTTC	CSASLPPLYNEQFF
TRBV19	14	-	-	TRBJ2-5	TGTGCCAGTAGTATAGGTCAGGGGCAAGAGACCCAGTACTTC	CASSIGQGQETQYF
TRBV7-7	14	-	few	TRBJ2-2	TGTGCCAGCAGCTTAGAAGGCAGGGTCGGGGAGCTGTTTTTT	CASSLEGRVGELFF
TRBV11-3	16	TRBD1	-	TRBJ2-3	TGTGCCAGCAGCATGCGAAGGACAGGGGTAACAGATACGCAGTATTTT	CASSMRRTGVTDTQYF
TRBV9	14	-	-	TRBJ2-7	TGTGCCAGCAGCGTAGGAGTCTCTAACTACGAGCAGTACTTC	CASSVGVSNYEQYF
TRBV7-2	15	TRBD1	-	TRBJ2-2	TGTGCCAGCAGCTTATCGGGACAGCCCACCGGGGAGCTGTTTTTT	CASSLSGQPTGELFF
TRBV9	14	-	-	TRBJ1-6	TGTGCCAGCAGCGTAGGGGCCGATAATTCACCCCTCCACTTT	CASSVGADNSPLHF
TRBV19	17	TRBD2	-	TRBJ2-1	TGTGCCAGCGGACTAGCGGGGGGCGAAGGCTCCTACAATGAGCAGTTCTTC	CASGLAGGEGSYNEQFF
TRBV28	14	-	few	TRBJ1-5	TGTGCCAGCAGTTTCGCCGGGGAGCGTCAGCCCCAGCATTTT	CASSFAGERQPQHF
TRBV5-1	11	-	-	TRBJ2-7	TGCGCCAGTCATGGAGAAACCGAGCAGTACTTC	CASHGETEQYF
TRBV18	15	-	-	TRBJ2-7	TGTGCCAGCTCACCACCGGGGAAGGGGTCCTACGAGCAGTACTTC	CASSPPGKGSYEQYF
TRBV3-1/TRBV3-2	14	-	-	TRBJ1-2	TGTGCCAGCAGCCAAGATCCCAGGGTGGATGGCTACACCTTC	CASSQDPRVDGYTF
TRBV10-2	16	TRBD2	-	TRBJ2-7	TGCGCCAGCAGTGAGTCGGGGAATAGCGGGGTCAGAGAGCAGTACTTC	CASSESGNSGVREQYF
TRBV12-3/TRBV12-4	13	TRBD1	-	TRBJ1-1	TGTGCCAGCACCCTAGACAGGGGTCCTGAAGCTTTCTTT	CASTLDRGPEAFF
TRBV27	15	-	-	TRBJ2-2	TGTGCCAGCAGTTTCGTCGGGGTATCGACCGGGGAGCTGTTTTTT	CASSFVGVSTGELFF
TRBV7-4	18	TRBD1	-	TRBJ2-7	TGTGCCAGCAGCCAAAGGCCAACGGGACAGAGATACTCCTACGAGCAGTACTTC	CASSQRPTGQRYSYEQYF
TRBV4-3	14	-	-	TRBJ2-2	TGCGCCAGCAGCCAAGATCCCTACCTCGGGGAGCTGTTTTTT	CASSQDPYLGELFF
TRBV20-1	13	-	-	TRBJ2-5	TGCAGTGCTAGTCAGGGGCTTCAAGAGACCCAGTACTTC	CSASQGLQETQYF
TRBV7-2	14	-	-	TRBJ2-5	TGTGCCAGCAGCTTAAACGGGGGACGAGAGACCCAGTACTTC	CASSLNGGRETQYF
TRBV5-1	17	TRBD2	-	TRBJ2-3	TGCGCCAGCAGCCGTGGGACCGGGACCCTCGGGGGGGATACGCAGTATTTT	CASSRGTGTLGGDTQYF
TRBV5-6	13	TRBD1	-	TRBJ2-7	TGTGCCAGCAGCGACAGGGTTTCCTACGAGCAGTACTTC	CASSDRVSYEQYF
TRBV6-1	15	TRBD1	-	TRBJ2-4	TGTGCCAGCAGTGAACGACAGGGGGCTGTTAACATTCAGTACTTC	CASSERQGAVNIQYF
TRBV5-1	14	-	-	TRBJ2-2	TGCGCCAGCAGCTTGGACGGTGACACCGGGGAGCTGTTTTTT	CASSLDGDTGELFF
TRBV15	16	-	-	TRBJ1-6	TGTGCCACCAGCAGAGGGGAGGCGGCTTATAATTCACCCCTCCACTTT	CATSRGEAAYNSPLHF
TRBV18	15	TRBD1	-	TRBJ1-3	TGTGCCAGCTCATCCGGGACAGACTCTGGAAACACCATATATTTT	CASSSGTDSGNTIYF
TRBV27	12	-	-	TRBJ1-2	TGTGCCAGTTCGCCAGGGAGGGGTGGCTACACCTTC	CASSPGRGGYTF
TRBV30	14	TRBD1	-	TRBJ1-6	TGTGCCTGGATAAAGACAGGGATGAATTCACCCCTCCACTTT	CAWIKTGMNSPLHF
TRBV3-1/TRBV3-2	15	-	-	TRBJ2-7	TGTGCCAGCAGCCAAGCAACCAGGGCCCCCTACGAGCAGTACTTC	CASSQATRAPYEQYF
TRBV6-5	11	-	-	TRBJ1-1	TGTGCCAGCTATGTGAACACTGAAGCTTTCTTT	CASYVNTEAFF
TRBV5-6	14	-	-	TRBJ1-5	TGTGCCAGCAGCTTGACAGGCCCCAATCAGCCCCAGCATTTT	CASSLTGPNQPQHF
TRBV27	16	TRBD1	-	TRBJ1-1	TGTGCCAGCAGTTTCCTCCCAGGACAGGGGGACACTGAAGCTTTCTTT	CASSFLPGQGDTEAFF
TRBV5-4	14	-	-	TRBJ2-7	TGTGCCAGCAGCGGGGGCAACGGACCCTACGAGCAGTACTTC	CASSGGNGPYEQYF
TRBV28	13	-	-	TRBJ2-7	TGTGCCAGCAGTTTGTCCAGCTCCTACGAGCAGTACTTC	CASSLSSSYEQYF
TRBV9	16	TRBD1	once	TRBJ2-7	TGTGCCAGCAGCCCCCGGACAGGGCAACGATGGTACGAGCAGTACTTC	CASSPRTGQRWYEQYF
TRBV2	14	-	-	TRBJ1-2	TGTGCCAGCAGTGTTGGCTCGCCCAACTATGGCTACACCTTC	CASSVGSPNYGYTF
TRBV19	15	-	few	TRBJ1-6	TGTGCCAGTAGTATCGAGGTGTCCTATAATTCACCCCTCCACTTT	CASSIEVSYNSPLHF
TRBV5-1	15	-	-	TRBJ2-3	TGCGCCAGCAGCTTGGGCAGGGCTCGCACAGATACGCAGTATTTT	CASSLGRARTDTQYF
TRBV29-1	17	TRBD1	-	TRBJ1-1	TGCAGCGTTGAAGATTGGGGACAGGTTAGCATGAACACTGAAGCTTTCTTT	CSVEDWGQVSMNTEAFF
TRBV4-3	17	TRBD2	-	TRBJ2-7	TGCGCCAGCAGCCAAGATTCCCAGGCTAGCGGGACCTACGAGCAGTACTTC	CASSQDSQASGTYEQYF
TRBV10-1	13	-	few	TRBJ1-6	TGCGCCAGCAGTCCGCGGAATAATTCACCCCTCCACTTT	CASSPRNNSPLHF
TRBV15	19	TRBD2	-	TRBJ2-7	TGTGCCACCAGCAGAGGAACGGGACTAGCGGGCTGGAGCTCCTACGAGCAGTACTTC	CATSRGTGLAGWSSYEQYF
TRBV4-3	16	TRBD1	-	TRBJ2-7	TGCGCCAGCAGCCACCTACAGGGGGCTAGCTCCTACGAGCAGTACTTC	CASSHLQGASSYEQYF
TRBV5-4	17	TRBD2	once	TRBJ2-3	TGTGCCAGCAGCTTGGGACTAGCGGGATCTGGCACAGATACGCAGTATTTT	CASSLGLAGSGTDTQYF
TRBV27	14	TRBD1	-	TRBJ2-7	TGTGCCAGCAGTGTCAGAAACAGGGGAAGCGAGCAGTACTTC	CASSVRNRGSEQYF
TRBV18	14	-	-	TRBJ2-5	TGTGCCAGCTCAGAGAACAAGGGAGCCGAGACCCAGTACTTC	CASSENKGAETQYF
TRBV25-1	12	-	-	TRBJ1-2	TGTGCCAGCAGTGAACCCGGTATCGGCTACACCTTC	CASSEPGIGYTF